Each of the 3 T cell receptor beta chains below was sequenced from the same sample in a study of early T cells in non-severe SARS-CoV-2 infection. In TCRdb, the 5' RACE reads were re-called with MiXCR into one record per CDR3 protein. Here the sample spans tens of thousands of distinct CDR3 sequences, roughly 9.9% being singletons. Sequencing was done on a sample of whole blood. The receptors were gathered from an adult who was a healthcare worker with PCR-confirmed SARS-CoV-2 infection or an uninfected control (not recorded which).

This clonotype was counted ten times or more. V usage is TRBV14 and J usage is TRBJ1-1; D is ambiguous. This CDR3 comprises 16 residues. Germline V CDR1 and CDR2: SGHDN, FVKESK. The V and J ends lost 3 bases and 1 base respectively, with 15 bases between them. Written as DNA, the CDR3 is TGTGCCAGCAGCCATTTGAGGTTGATGGGGAACACTGAAGCTTTCTTT. Its translation is CASSHLRLMGNTEAFF.

The gene calls are TRBV27 and TRBJ2-1; D unresolved. With 6 bases removed from V and 8 bases from J, the gap between germline ends came to 20 bases. This CDR3 has 15 residues. Germline CDR1 reads MNHEY; CDR2 reads SMNVEV (reference sequence). CDR3 sequence reads: CASRSLFRKEDEQFF. In DNA, the CDR3 is TGTGCCAGCAGGAGTCTCTTCAGAAAAGAGGATGAGCAGTTCTTC.

The genes are TRBV29-1 and TRBJ2-4; no clear D gene. The CDR3 has 11 amino acids. Germline V CDR1 and CDR2: SQVTM, ANQGSEA. V was clipped by 4 bases and J by 9 bases, with 10 bases between them. CDR3 in DNA: TGCAGCGTTGTCGGGCGTGGCATTCAGTACTTC. It is translated as CSVVGRGIQYF.